The 6 T cell receptor beta chains in this list originate from one sample, sequenced in a study of blood T cell repertoires in COVID-19. The protocol was immunoSEQ multiplex PCR, while the TCRdb copy is restricted to in-frame clones and leaves out a portion. This sample has over 65,000 clones, with around 87% found just once. Source material: peripheral blood. These receptor sequences come from a woman in her sixties or seventies with acute or convalescent COVID-19.

The CDR3 coding sequence is TGTGCCAGCAGTTTACAGGGTTACGAGCAGTACGTC. Its protein product is CASSLQGYEQYV. The chain carries TRBV6-5 and TRBJ2-7; tentatively, D is TRBD1 (6 bases). Trimming left V 4 bases short and J 4 bases short, with 8 bases between. Germline loops: CDR1 MNHEY, CDR2 SVGAGI. The CDR3 is made up of 12 amino acids.

This chain uses TRBV29-1 with TRBJ1-3; the match to TRBD1 covers 8 bases. The CDR3 length is 12 residues. J was trimmed by 8 bases and V by 6 bases; bases with no gene match: 6. CDR1 is SQVTM and CDR2 is ANQGSEA in the germline V gene. CDR3 sequence reads: CSVGTGRDTIYF. The CDR3 nucleotides read TGCAGCGTCGGGACAGGACGGGACACCATATATTTT.

The genes are TRBV2 and TRBJ1-3, with D perhaps TRBD1 (6 bases). Germline CDR1 reads SNHLY; CDR2 reads FYNNEI. CDR3 size: 16 residues. V was pared by 4 bases and J by 0 bases, with 13 bases between. The CDR3 is CASSGGRGYSGNTIYF. As DNA, the CDR3 is TGTGCCAGCAGTGGGGGCAGGGGCTACTCTGGAAACACCATATATTTT.

This clone came up a few times. The rearrangement joins TRBV2 to TRBJ2-7, with D tentatively TRBD1 (6 bases). Germline CDR1 SNHLY, CDR2 FYNNEI. Trimming took off 2 bases at V and 5 bases at J, with 10 bases between the two ends. The CDR3 consists of 13 residues. CDR3 loop: CASSEQGMNEQYV. The CDR3 DNA sequence: TGTGCCAGCAGTGAACAGGGGATGAACGAGCAGTACGTC.

V gene TRBV7-8 combines with J gene TRBJ1-3; TRBD1 matches at 8 bases. Losses at the gene ends were 1 base for V and 3 bases for J; bases not matched to a gene: 5. Per germline, CDR1 SGHVS and CDR2 FQNEAQ. The CDR3 contains 16 residues. The CDR3: CASSLVAGGSGNTIYF. The CDR3 DNA is TGTGCCAGCAGCTTAGTGGCAGGGGGCAGTGGAAACACCATATATTTT.

This chain joins TRBV5-1 and TRBJ1-2; 7 bases agree with TRBD1. The CDR3 sequence is 15 residues long. The germline gives CDR1 SGHRS, CDR2 YFSETQ. J lost 4 bases, V lost 0 bases, and 6 bases had no gene match. The DNA for the CDR3 is TGCGCCAGCAGCTTGGGGGGGACAGAAATCTATGGCTACACCTTC. This encodes CASSLGGTEIYGYTF.